This T cell receptor (beta chain) is drawn from a study of blood T cell repertoires in COVID-19. On the study more broadly: There were acute and convalescent COVID-19 samples, and they came from the United States, Italy and Spain.

The CDR3 totals 14 residues. The germline gives CDR1 LNHDA, CDR2 SQIVND (reference sequence). The junction had 6 bases not matched to a gene; V was cut back by 6 bases and J by 9 bases. Measured with immunoSEQ multiplex PCR; TCRdb has only the in-frame clones, and not every one. The sample gives about 120,000 clones, about four fifths of which show up once; 15% to 20% is in the top ten. The clonotype originates from a young man with COVID-19, enrolled during active disease. The chain recombines TRBV19 with TRBJ2-1; 12 positions match TRBD1. The source material was peripheral blood. The CDR3 protein is CASRGTGGGTEQFF. The CDR3 DNA reads as TGTGCCAGTAGGGGGACAGGGGGCGGTACTGAGCAGTTCTTC.